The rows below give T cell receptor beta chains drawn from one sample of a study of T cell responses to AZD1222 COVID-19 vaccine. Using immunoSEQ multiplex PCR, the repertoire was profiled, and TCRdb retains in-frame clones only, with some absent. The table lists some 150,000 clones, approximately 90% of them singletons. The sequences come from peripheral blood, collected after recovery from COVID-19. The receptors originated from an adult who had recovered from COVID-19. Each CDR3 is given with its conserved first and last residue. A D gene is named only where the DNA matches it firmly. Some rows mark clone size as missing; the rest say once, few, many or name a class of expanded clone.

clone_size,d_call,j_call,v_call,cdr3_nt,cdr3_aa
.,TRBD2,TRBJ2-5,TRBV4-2,TGTGCCAGCAGCCAAGTTGCTAGCGGGAGGGCTGAGACCCAGTACTTC,CASSQVASGRAETQYF
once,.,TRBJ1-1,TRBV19,TGTGCCAGTAGTATCGGACTTTACGGGACTGAAGCTTTCTTT,CASSIGLYGTEAFF
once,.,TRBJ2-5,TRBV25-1,TGTGCCAGCACCACTGGGGGGAAGGAGACCCAGTACTTC,CASTTGGKETQYF
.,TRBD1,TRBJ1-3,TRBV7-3,TGTGCCAGCAGCCAAACAGGGGCCTCTGGAAACACCATATATTTT,CASSQTGASGNTIYF
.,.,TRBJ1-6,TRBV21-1,TGTGCCAGACCGTTGACCCTCCACTTT,CARPLTLHF
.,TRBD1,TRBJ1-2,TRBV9,TGTGCCAGCAGCGTAAGGGGACAGCTCTTCCCTGATGGCTACACCTTC,CASSVRGQLFPDGYTF
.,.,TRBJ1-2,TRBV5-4,TGTGCCAGCACCGGAGAAGGGGGGATCTATGGCTACACCTTC,CASTGEGGIYGYTF
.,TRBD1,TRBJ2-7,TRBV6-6,TGTGCCAGCAGTCTACGGGACAGCGTCTACGAGCAGTACTTC,CASSLRDSVYEQYF
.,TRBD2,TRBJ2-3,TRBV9,TGTGCCAGCAGCGTGGGACTAGCGGGGGGTATGACAGATACGCAGTATTTT,CASSVGLAGGMTDTQYF
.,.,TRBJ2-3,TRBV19,TGTGCCAGTAGTATAAGTCCCGGGCCGTCCCCCACAGATACGCAGTATTTT,CASSISPGPSPTDTQYF
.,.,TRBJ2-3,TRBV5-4,TGTGCCAGCAGCCCCGGGGGGCCCACAGATACGCAGTATTTT,CASSPGGPTDTQYF
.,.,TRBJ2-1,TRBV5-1,TGCGCCAGCAGCTGGGAACCGGGACCCCTGGAGCAGTTCTTC,CASSWEPGPLEQFF
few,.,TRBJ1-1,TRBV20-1,TGCAGTGCTAGTGAGGCCGATGGGAACGCTGAAGCTTTCTTT,CSASEADGNAEAFF
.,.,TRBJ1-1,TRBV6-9,TGTGCCAGCAGTTATTACGGGACACGGTCCGATTTCTTT,CASSYYGTRSDFF
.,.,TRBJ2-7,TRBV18,TGTGCCAGCTCACTCGCAGGGGTCCTCTACGAGCAGTACTTC,CASSLAGVLYEQYF
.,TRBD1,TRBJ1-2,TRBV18,TGTGCCAGCTCGCCGAAGGGACAGGCTAACTATGGCTACACCTTC,CASSPKGQANYGYTF
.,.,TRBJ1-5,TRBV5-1,TGCGCCAGCAGCCCTGAAACGGGTCAGCCCCAGCATTTT,CASSPETGQPQHF
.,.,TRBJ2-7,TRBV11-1,TGTGCCAGCAGCTTAGCAGCGGGCAACCCCGTGGGGGAGCAGTACTTC,CASSLAAGNPVGEQYF
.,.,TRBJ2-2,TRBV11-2,TGTGCCAGCAGCTTAGAGGGGACCGGGGAGCTGTTTTTT,CASSLEGTGELFF
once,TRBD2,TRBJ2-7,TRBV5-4,TGTGCCAGCAGCCCCGGGGGGAGGATCTCCTACGAGCAGTACTTC,CASSPGGRISYEQYF
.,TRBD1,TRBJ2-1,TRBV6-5,TGTGCCAGCACCGAAGACAGGGCCCACTACAATGAGCAGTTCTTC,CASTEDRAHYNEQFF
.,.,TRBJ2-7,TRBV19,TGTGCCAGTAGTCGGGACTGGGGAGCGCGTGAGCAGTACTTC,CASSRDWGAREQYF
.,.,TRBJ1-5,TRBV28,TGTGCCACCCTTGCCTCGTATAGCAATCAGCCCCAGCATTTT,CATLASYSNQPQHF
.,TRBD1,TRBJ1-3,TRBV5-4,TGTGCCAGCAGCCCCGGACAGGTCGCATCTGGAAACACCATATATTTT,CASSPGQVASGNTIYF
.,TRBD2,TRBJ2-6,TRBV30,TGTGCCTGGACCGGACTAGCGGGAGGGCCAGCACTTGATGGGGCCAACGTCCTGACTTTC,CAWTGLAGGPALDGANVLTF
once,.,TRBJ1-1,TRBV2,TGTGCCAGCAGGCTCGGGTCTTCCTGGGGTGAAGCTTTCTTT,CASRLGSSWGEAFF
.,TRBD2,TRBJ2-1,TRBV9,TGTGCCAGCTCGAAACTAGCGGGAGGTGGAGGGGGCAATGAGCAGTTCTTC,CASSKLAGGGGGNEQFF
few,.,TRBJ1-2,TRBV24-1,TGTGCCACCAGTGATTATAAGAATGGCTACACCTTC,CATSDYKNGYTF
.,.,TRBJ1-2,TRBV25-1,TGTGCCAGCAGTGAATTAGCAGGGTCTATTCATGGCTACACCTTC,CASSELAGSIHGYTF
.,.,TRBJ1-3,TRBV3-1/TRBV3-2,TGTGCCAGCCCGACTGGAAAAGTTACTGGAAACACCATATATTTT,CASPTGKVTGNTIYF
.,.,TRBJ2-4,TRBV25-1,TGTGCCAGCAGTGGTACACAGGGTTCAGACATTCAGTACTTC,CASSGTQGSDIQYF
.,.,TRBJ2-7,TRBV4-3,TGCGCCAGCAGCCAAGATTGGGGAGCGGCCTCCTACGAGCAGTACTTC,CASSQDWGAASYEQYF
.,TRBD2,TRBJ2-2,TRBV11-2,TGTGCCAGCAGCCTAGCGGGAGGGGGAGGGGAGCTGTTTTTT,CASSLAGGGGELFF
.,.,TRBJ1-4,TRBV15,TGTGCCACCAGCCCCCGGACAGACCCAAATCCGTACAAAAATGAAAAACTGTTTTTT,CATSPRTDPNPYKNEKLFF
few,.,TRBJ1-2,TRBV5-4,TGTGCCAGCAGCGCCGGGACGCAGTATGGCTACACCTTC,CASSAGTQYGYTF
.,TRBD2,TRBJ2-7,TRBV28,TGTGCCAGCAGTTTTGCGGGGGGTAATTCCTACGAGCAGTACTTC,CASSFAGGNSYEQYF
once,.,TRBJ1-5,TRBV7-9,TGTGCCAGCAGCCGCGGAGGGGCAGATCTTAGCAATCAGCCCCAGCATTTT,CASSRGGADLSNQPQHF
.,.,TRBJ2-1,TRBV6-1,TGTGCCAGCAGTGATCGGAAAGGACTATCAGAGGATGAGCAGTTCTTC,CASSDRKGLSEDEQFF
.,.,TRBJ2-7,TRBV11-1,TGTGCCAGCAGGGGACGGACAGACTACGAGCAGTACTTC,CASRGRTDYEQYF
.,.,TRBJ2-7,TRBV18,TGTGCCAGCTCACCTAAGCAGAGGACACTCGCCTCCTACGAGCAGTACTTC,CASSPKQRTLASYEQYF